These 17 T cell receptor beta chains were all obtained from the same sample, sequenced in a study of identical twins. TCRdb re-called the 5' RACE reads with MiXCR, one entry per CDR3 protein. The sample lists approximately 490,000 distinct CDR3 sequences, under 25% seen once, with about 0.48% in the top ten. These same records also appear under a second study, on yellow fever vaccine responses in identical twins.

The sample taken for sequencing was CD4+ T cells sorted from blood. Source of these receptors: a woman aged 18-29 years in good health.

This clonotype was observed a handful of times. This chain links TRBV9 with TRBJ1-1; D gene uncertain. The CDR3 loop spans 14 amino acids. From germline, CDR1 is SGDLS and CDR2 YYNGEE. The V end lost 3 bases, the J end lost 1 base, and 10 bases lay between the germline ends. CDR3: CASSGPPSNTEAFF. CDR3 nucleotide sequence: TGTGCCAGCAGCGGGCCCCCATCGAACACTGAAGCTTTCTTT.

This chain uses TRBV5-1 with TRBJ2-7, with TRBD2 identical over 8 bases. The V gene end was trimmed by 4 bases and the J gene end by 6 bases; junction bases not matched to a gene: 6. Germline CDR1 reads SGHRS; CDR2 reads YFSETQ. The CDR3 contains 13 residues. CDR3 DNA: TGCGCCAGCAGCCGGGAGGGGGTTCCCGAGCAGTACTTC. Encoded protein: CASSREGVPEQYF.

This clonotype was observed a few times. The chain recombines TRBV6-1 with TRBJ2-7; D is tentatively TRBD1 or TRBD2 (6 bases each). The V gene's germline CDR1 is MNHNS and CDR2 SASEGT. The length of the CDR3 is 17 residues. V dropped 8 bases and J dropped 1 base, with 24 bases sitting between them. CDR3 loop: CASSTSARRGQSYEQYF. For the CDR3, the DNA is TGTGCCAGCTCAACCTCGGCCCGGAGGGGACAATCCTACGAGCAGTACTTC.

This clonotype was detected only a few times. V gene TRBV4-1 combines with J gene TRBJ2-7, with D possibly matching TRBD2 (7 bases). This CDR3 has 15 residues. Germline V CDR1 and CDR2: MGHRA, YSYEKL. V was pared by 3 bases and J by 2 bases, with 14 bases between. The CDR3 here is CASSQLGGPTYEQYF. The CDR3 DNA sequence: TGCGCCAGCAGCCAGTTGGGGGGGCCTACCTACGAGCAGTACTTC.

This chain uses TRBV28 with TRBJ2-7; 10 bases are a match to TRBD1. Germline loops: CDR1 MDHEN, CDR2 SYDVKM. This CDR3 is built from 13 residues. The trim removed 8 bases at V and 6 bases at J, leaving 7 bases unmatched. CDR3 loop: CASSGTGVREQYV. The CDR3 DNA follows: TGTGCCAGCTCCGGGACAGGGGTACGCGAGCAGTACGTC.

This clonotype showed up many times. The rearrangement joins TRBV12-3 or TRBV12-4 to TRBJ2-2, with 7 bases identical to TRBD1. The V gene end was trimmed by 7 bases and the J gene end by 4 bases; junction bases not matched to a gene: 9. The CDR3 is 15 residues long. CDR3: CASTSDRLGTGELFF. The CDR3 bases are TGTGCCAGCACCTCGGACAGGTTGGGCACCGGGGAGCTGTTTTTT.

The chain links TRBV28 to TRBJ2-7; 12 bases are a match to TRBD2. This CDR3 contains 17 residues. Germline loops: CDR1 MDHEN, CDR2 SYDVKM. V was clipped by 1 base and J by 0 bases; unmatched bases: 4. CDR3 residues: CASSLYPSGGVSYEQYV. In DNA, the CDR3 is TGTGCCAGCAGTTTATACCCTAGCGGGGGGGTCTCCTACGAGCAGTACGTC.

This clonotype was seen only a few times. This chain connects TRBV5-1 to TRBJ1-1; D remains unclear. The CDR3 loop spans 14 amino acids. The V end lost 1 base, the J end lost 1 base, and 8 bases lay between the germline ends. CDR1 is SGHRS and CDR2 is YFSETQ in the germline V gene. The CDR3 region is CASSLWEGNTEAFF. CDR3 nucleotide sequence: TGCGCCAGCAGCTTGTGGGAGGGGAACACTGAAGCTTTCTTT.

This clonotype appeared a few times. The chain employs TRBV12-3 or TRBV12-4 and TRBJ1-2; D not certain. V was pared by 0 bases and J by 4 bases, with 12 bases between. The CDR3 has 15 amino acids. As DNA, the CDR3 is TGTGCCAGCAGTTTAGCTTCGGGCAGCCTCTATGGCTACACCTTC. Its translation is CASSLASGSLYGYTF.

This clonotype has only a few counts. CDR3: CSAKLAGGTYEQYF. DNA of the CDR3: TGCAGTGCTAAACTAGCGGGAGGGACCTACGAGCAGTACTTC. The gene calls are TRBV20-1 and TRBJ2-7; 13 bases are a match to TRBD2. The CDR3 length is 14 residues. Germline V CDR1 and CDR2: DFQATT, SNEGSKA (reference sequence). V gave up 4 bases and J gave up 2 bases; unmatched junction bases: 2.

This clonotype has more than one count but fewer than ten. The chain has TRBV2 and TRBJ1-5; no clear D gene. Looked up from germline, CDR1 is SNHLY and CDR2 is FYNNEI. Trimming stripped 3 bases from V and 5 bases from J, with 8 bases between. The CDR3 has 13 amino acids. CDR3 nucleotide sequence: TGTGCCAGCAGTGACCTAGCGTATCAGCCCCAGCATTTT. This sequence encodes CASSDLAYQPQHF.

This CDR3 is CASSLVDLVRPGSSYNEQFF. In nucleotides, the CDR3 is TGTGCCAGCAGTTTGGTTGACTTGGTTCGCCCGGGCAGCTCCTACAATGAGCAGTTCTTC. This chain connects TRBV28 to TRBJ2-1, with D unclear. Trimming shortened V by 3 bases and J by 0 bases, and 24 bases separated the two germline ends. The CDR3 sequence is 20 residues long. CDR1 MDHEN and CDR2 SYDVKM come from the germline V gene.

The V and J genes are TRBV3-1 and TRBJ2-7; TRBD2 matches at 9 bases. Looked up from germline, CDR1 is LGHDT and CDR2 is YNNKEL (reference sequence). The CDR3 consists of 15 residues. V was pared by 2 bases and J by 7 bases, with 9 bases of the junction left unmatched. CDR3 DNA sequence: TGTGCCAGCAGCCAACCGGGACTAGCATCTGGGGAGCAGTACTTC. Residues: CASSQPGLASGEQYF.

A few counts support this clonotype. V and J are TRBV28 and TRBJ2-1; 8 bases line up with TRBD2. This CDR3 spans 16 amino acids. V lost 7 bases and J lost 3; bases outside the gene matches: 11. The germline V gene has CDR1 MDHEN and CDR2 SYDVKM. CDR3 sequence reads: CASKKEGRGDYNEQFF. CDR3 sequence (DNA): TGTGCCAGCAAAAAGGAGGGGCGGGGGGACTACAATGAGCAGTTCTTC.

V gene TRBV7-3 combines with J gene TRBJ2-3, with 8 bases aligning to TRBD2. Germline CDR1 SGHTA, CDR2 FQGTGA. The CDR3 has 15 amino acids. Trimming at V came to 6 bases and at J to 1 base, leaving 6 bases not matched to a gene. The CDR3 loop reads CASRSGGARTDTQYF. The CDR3 DNA reads TGTGCCAGCAGGTCCGGGGGGGCCCGCACAGATACGCAGTATTTT.

The chain carries TRBV6-5 and TRBJ2-7; TRBD1 aligns across 7 bases. The CDR3 totals 12 residues. From germline, CDR1 is MNHEY and CDR2 SVGAGI. V shed 6 bases and J 6 bases; nucleotides not matched to a gene: 5. The CDR3 spells CASSRPGGEQYV. For the CDR3, the DNA is TGTGCCAGCAGCCGCCCAGGGGGCGAGCAGTACGTC.

This clonotype was detected once. The rearrangement joins TRBV9 to TRBJ2-2; 9 bases fit TRBD2. Germline V lookup: CDR1 SGDLS, CDR2 YYNGEE. The CDR3 extends over 16 amino acids. With V trimmed by 2 bases and J by 0 bases, 2 bases remained unmatched. CDR3 residues: CASSVRLAANTGELFF. The CDR3 region has the DNA TGTGCCAGCAGCGTCAGACTAGCGGCGAACACCGGGGAGCTGTTTTTT.